This is a list of T cell receptor beta chains from one sample in a study of response to subunit inactivated influenza vaccine. TCRdb ran MiXCR on the RT-PCR reads and lists one entry per CDR3 protein. The data hold hundreds of thousands of distinct CDR3 sequences, with 12% observed a single time. Here the sequenced sample was PBMCs from blood, taken on the day of vaccination. These receptors all come from a man aged 45-65 years who received an inactivated influenza vaccine. CDR3s include the opening cysteine and the closing phenylalanine or tryptophan. A D gene is named only where the DNA matches it firmly. For some rows the clone size is stated as once, few or many, or as a class when expanded; others skip it.

TRBV20-1	TRBJ1-3	NA	NA	13	TGCAGTGCCTCCAGGAACTCTGGAAACACCATATATTTT	CSASRNSGNTIYF
TRBV12-3/TRBV12-4	TRBJ2-1	TRBD1	NA	17	TGTGCCAGCAGTTTAAGGACAGGGGGCAGCTCCTACAATGAGCAGTTCTTC	CASSLRTGGSSYNEQFF
TRBV3-1	TRBJ2-3	NA	few	11	TGTGCCAGCAGCCAAATAGATACGCAGTATTTT	CASSQIDTQYF
TRBV3-1	TRBJ2-1	NA	NA	11	TGTGCCAGCAGCCAAGAGTGGGAGCAGTTCTTC	CASSQEWEQFF
TRBV2	TRBJ2-7	TRBD1	once	13	TGTGCCAGCAGTATGACAGGGGTTTGGGAGCAGTACTTC	CASSMTGVWEQYF
TRBV29-1	TRBJ2-1	NA	few	16	TGCAGCGTTGAAGATAAGGGGGGTTTGTCCTACAATGAGCAGTTCTTC	CSVEDKGGLSYNEQFF
TRBV7-8	TRBJ2-2	TRBD1	few	16	TGTGCCAGCAGCTTAACCGGGACAGGGAGGACCGGGGAGCTGTTTTTT	CASSLTGTGRTGELFF
TRBV28	TRBJ2-7	NA	NA	15	TGTGCCAGCAGTTCTACCCCGGGTTCTTCCTACGAGCAGTACTTC	CASSSTPGSSYEQYF
TRBV20-1	TRBJ2-7	TRBD2	few	15	TGCAGTGCTAGAATCCATGGGACTAGCGCCTACGAGCAGTACTTC	CSARIHGTSAYEQYF
TRBV6-1	TRBJ2-1	TRBD2	few	14	TGTGCCAGCCGATGGACTAGCGGATACAATGAGCAGTTCTTC	CASRWTSGYNEQFF
TRBV20-1	TRBJ2-7	TRBD2	once	14	TGCAGTGCTGGACTAGCGGGGGGAACCTACGAGCAGTACTTC	CSAGLAGGTYEQYF
TRBV10-3	TRBJ2-3	TRBD1	few	15	TGTGCCATCAGCCCGGGACAGGGAGGGCCAGATACGCAGTATTTT	CAISPGQGGPDTQYF
TRBV5-1	TRBJ1-1	NA	few	14	TGCGCCAGCAGTACCGGCAGCCCTAACACTGAAGCTTTCTTT	CASSTGSPNTEAFF
TRBV7-2	TRBJ2-7	TRBD2	NA	14	TGTGCCAGCAGCCCGGGACTAGCTAACTACGAGCAGTACTTC	CASSPGLANYEQYF